This T cell receptor beta chain appears in the sequencing data of a study of T cell responses to AZD1222 COVID-19 vaccine. Clones were sequenced by immunoSEQ multiplex PCR, and TCRdb holds only the in-frame ones, with some missing. The table includes 120,000 or so clones, 80% to 90% detected once. Germline assignment: CDR1 MRHNA and CDR2 SNTAGT. V shed 6 bases and J shed 2 bases, with 12 bases lying between them. This CDR3 has 14 amino acids. This clone has just one count. This material consisted of peripheral blood, taken on day 0 of AZD1222 vaccination. The sequence was collected from an adult in good health. The J gene is TRBJ2-3, the V gene TRBV6-4; the D gene is possibly TRBD2 (5 bases). CDR3 residues: CASSHGLPTDTQYF. CDR3 nucleotides: TGTGCCAGCAGCCATGGACTTCCCACAGATACGCAGTATTTT.